These 18 T cell receptor beta chains originate from one sample sequenced in a study of blood T cell repertoires in COVID-19. Assay: immunoSEQ multiplex PCR; the TCRdb copy retains only in-frame clones and omits some. The sample carries about 120,000 clones, 87% recorded once. Input material: peripheral blood. The receptors here all came from a woman in her forties or fifties with acute or convalescent COVID-19.

In nucleotides, the CDR3 is TGTGCCAGCAGCTTAGCTTTTTTGGTGGGACAGGGGACGAACACTGAAGCTTTCTTT. Amino acid sequence: CASSLAFLVGQGTNTEAFF. The gene calls are TRBV7-9 and TRBJ1-1, with 10 nucleotides matching TRBD1. After removal of 0 bases from V and 1 base from J, the junction contained 11 bases not matched to a gene. This CDR3 region has 19 residues. CDR1 is SEHNR and CDR2 is FQNEAQ in the germline V gene (reference sequence).

The V gene is TRBV15, the J gene TRBJ2-7; the match to TRBD1 covers 8 bases. The CDR3 has 16 residues. V was pared by 0 bases and J by 2 bases, with 6 bases of the junction left unmatched. CDR1 LNHNV and CDR2 YYDKDF come from the germline V gene (reference sequence). The CDR3 reads CATSRDLDRVAYEQYF. CDR3 sequence (DNA): TGTGCCACCAGCAGAGATCTGGACAGGGTGGCCTACGAGCAGTACTTC.

The genes are TRBV7-6 and TRBJ2-3, with 10 bases lining up with TRBD2. The CDR3 length is 17 residues. J was trimmed by 6 bases and V by 5 bases; bases with no gene match: 14. Germline V CDR1 and CDR2: SGHVS, FNYEAQ. In DNA form, the CDR3 reads TGTGCCAGCAGCCCTACGTGGAGCGGGGGGGCACAGGATACGCAGTATTTT. This sequence encodes CASSPTWSGGAQDTQYF.

V and J are TRBV14 and TRBJ1-2; D ambiguous. From germline, CDR1 is SGHDN and CDR2 FVKESK. Trimming stripped 1 base from V and 3 bases from J, with 6 bases between. The CDR3 has 13 residues. The CDR3 reads CASSQGRDYGYTF. As DNA, the CDR3 is TGTGCCAGCAGCCAAGGGCGGGACTATGGCTACACCTTC.

The count of this clone is one. The chain has TRBV6-6 and TRBJ2-7; tentative D call: TRBD2 (6 bases). V lost 6 bases and J 2 bases, leaving 17 bases between the germline ends. Germline CDR1 MNHNY, CDR2 SVGAGI (reference sequence). CDR3 size: 15 residues. CDR3 DNA sequence: TGTGCCAGCAGACCGGGACTCCCAGGCACCTACGAGCAGTACTTC. It yields the protein CASRPGLPGTYEQYF.

J is TRBJ1-5 and V is TRBV9; D remains unclear. CDR1 SGDLS and CDR2 YYNGEE come from the germline V gene. The length of the CDR3 is 13 residues. The germline V and J ends were trimmed by 3 bases and 7 bases, with 11 bases remaining between them. For the CDR3, the DNA is TGTGCCAGCAGCGGACCAGACGGGCAGCCCCAGCATTTT. Translation: CASSGPDGQPQHF.

The V call is TRBV6-2 or TRBV6-3, the J call TRBJ2-7; 7 bases map to TRBD2. The CDR3 length is 15 residues. J lost 3 bases, V lost 2 bases, and 7 bases had no gene match. From germline, CDR1 is MNHEY and CDR2 SVGEGT. CDR3 region: CASSYGGGIYYEQYF. CDR3 nucleotides: TGTGCCAGCAGTTACGGCGGGGGTATCTACTACGAGCAGTACTTC.

The chain combines TRBV24-1 with TRBJ2-1; 9 bases are shared with TRBD2. The V and J ends lost 7 bases and 0 bases, in that order; junction bases with no gene match: 3. The CDR3 contains 15 residues. The germline CDR1 and CDR2 sequences are KGHDR and SFDVKD. The CDR3 nucleotides are TGTGCCACCAGCCCTAGCGGGGTCTCCTACAATGAGCAGTTCTTC. It yields the protein CATSPSGVSYNEQFF.

The genes are TRBV27 and TRBJ2-1; D is unresolved. Trimming cost V 7 bases and J 4 bases, with 8 bases left between them. The CDR3 loop spans 12 amino acids. The germline gives CDR1 MNHEY, CDR2 SMNVEV (reference sequence). CDR3 loop: CASKHAYNEQFF. The DNA for the CDR3 is TGTGCCAGCAAGCACGCTTACAATGAGCAGTTCTTC.

The chain links TRBV29-1 to TRBJ1-2; tentative D call: TRBD1 (6 bases). Germline-derived CDR1 and CDR2 are SQVTM and ANQGSEA. The CDR3 has 14 amino acids. CDR3 DNA sequence: TGCAGAGTTTCAGATCCGGGACAAAGCTATGGCTACACCTTC. As protein: CRVSDPGQSYGYTF.

The chain couples TRBV9 to TRBJ2-7, with D perhaps TRBD2 (5 bases). The V end lost 3 bases, the J end lost 2 bases, and 12 bases lay between the germline ends. The CDR3 has 14 residues. The germline V gene has CDR1 SGDLS and CDR2 YYNGEE. The CDR3: CASSEGGFPYEQYF. The CDR3 DNA is TGTGCCAGCAGCGAGGGCGGGTTTCCCTACGAGCAGTACTTC.

This clone turned up a few times. V usage is TRBV27 and J usage is TRBJ1-1, with D possibly TRBD1 on 5 matching bases. V shed 6 bases and J shed 6 bases, with 23 bases lying between them. Germline CDR1 and CDR2: MNHEY and SMNVEV (reference sequence). The CDR3 is made up of 16 amino acids. In nucleotides, the CDR3 is TGTGCCAGCAGCCGACAAGCTGCTCTGACAGACTCTGAAGCTTTCTTT. Protein: CASSRQAALTDSEAFF.

This clone was counted once. This sequence joins TRBV24-1 and TRBJ2-3; 8 bases are a match to TRBD1. V gave up 2 bases and J gave up 2 bases; unmatched junction bases: 5. The CDR3 sequence is 16 residues long. Per the germline V gene, CDR1 is KGHDR and CDR2 is SFDVKD. DNA for the CDR3: TGTGCCACCAGTGATTGGGGGACAGGAGACACAGATACGCAGTATTTT. Residues: CATSDWGTGDTDTQYF.

The chain combines TRBV5-4 with TRBJ1-1, with D perhaps matching TRBD1 (5 bases). The CDR3 contains 13 residues. Germline V gene sequence: CDR1 SGHNT, CDR2 YYREEE (reference sequence). The V gene lost 1 base and the J gene lost 9 bases, with 13 bases spanning the gap. The CDR3 nucleotides read TGTGCCAGCAGCTTGTGGAGCCAGGACAAAGCTTTCTTT. Translation: CASSLWSQDKAFF.

The chain is built from TRBV5-1 and TRBJ1-2; possibly TRBD1 for D (5 bases). CDR3 length: 13 amino acids. The V end was cut by 6 bases, the J end by 4 bases, with 13 bases between. Looked up from germline, CDR1 is SGHRS and CDR2 is YFSETQ. The CDR3 reads CASKTGGPYGYTF. The CDR3 DNA sequence: TGCGCCAGCAAAACGGGGGGACCCTATGGCTACACCTTC.

The chain links TRBV6-5 to TRBJ1-1; D gene uncertain. This CDR3 comprises 15 residues. Germline V lookup: CDR1 MNHEY, CDR2 SVGAGI. V lost 5 bases to trimming and J lost 2 bases, with 15 bases between them. CDR3 residues: CASSQTTLGNTEAFF. CDR3 nucleotide sequence: TGTGCCAGCAGTCAAACGACTCTTGGCAACACTGAAGCTTTCTTT.

V gene TRBV27 combines with J gene TRBJ2-1; D is possibly TRBD1 (6 bases). The CDR3 spans 11 residues. CDR1 and CDR2 from the germline V gene are MNHEY and SMNVEV (reference sequence). The V end was cut by 5 bases, the J end by 10 bases, with 9 bases between. CDR3 in amino acids: CASSNRVEQFF. As DNA, the CDR3 is TGTGCCAGCAGTAACAGGGTCGAGCAGTTCTTC.

The chain uses TRBV6-5 and TRBJ2-3; 8 positions match TRBD2. This CDR3 has 14 residues. The junction had 11 bases not matched to a gene; V was cut back by 7 bases and J by 8 bases. Germline loops: CDR1 MNHEY, CDR2 SVGAGI. In DNA, the CDR3 is TGTGCCAGCACCAACACGGCGGGGGGTGGTACGCAGTATTTT. It translates to CASTNTAGGGTQYF.